These T cell receptor beta chains were read from a single sample in a study of beta chain features in type 1 diabetes. Sequencing used immunoSEQ multiplex PCR; TCRdb keeps in-frame clones, though not all of them. Of about 150,000 clones listed, 7% to 10% are singletons. Sequencing was performed on central memory CD4+ T cells from blood. The receptors come from a woman between 18 and 29 years old in good health. The CDR3 runs from the conserved cysteine through the conserved F or W. Each record gives: V gene, clone size, D gene, J gene, CDR3 DNA, CDR3 protein. A D gene is named only where the DNA matches it firmly. For some rows the clone size is stated as once, few or many, or as a class when expanded; others skip it.

>TRBV2|-|-|TRBJ2-7
TGTGCCAGCAGTGTGGGTCAGGGGGGACCTTACGAGCAGTACTTC
CASSVGQGGPYEQYF
>TRBV7-9|-|-|TRBJ1-5
TGTGCCAGCAGCTTAGAGGCAGGGGACAATCAGCCCCAGCATTTT
CASSLEAGDNQPQHF
>TRBV18|few|-|TRBJ2-5
TGTGCCAGCTCACCCGTGGCAGTCCAAGAGACCCAGTACTTC
CASSPVAVQETQYF
>TRBV7-2|few|TRBD1|TRBJ1-2
TGTGCCAGCAGCTTAGTAAGGGGACAGGGTTCTGCTGGCTACACCTTC
CASSLVRGQGSAGYTF
>TRBV5-1|few|TRBD1|TRBJ2-4
TGCGCCAGCAGCTTGGACAGGGGAGTAGCCAAAAACATTCAGTACTTC
CASSLDRGVAKNIQYF
>TRBV2|-|-|TRBJ1-4
TGTGCCAGCAGTTCTGACAGCTTTAATGAAAAACTGTTTTTT
CASSSDSFNEKLFF
>TRBV5-8|-|-|TRBJ1-1
TGTGCCAGCAGCTTGGATGGCCGGAACACTGAAGCTTTCTTT
CASSLDGRNTEAFF
>TRBV7-2|-|TRBD1|TRBJ1-1
TGTGCCAGCAGCCAAGGACAGGGGACTGAAGCTTTCTTT
CASSQGQGTEAFF
>TRBV4-2|few|TRBD1|TRBJ1-2
TGTGCCAGCAGCCAAGACCGGGCCGGGACAGGGCTGGATCGCTATGGCTACACCTTC
CASSQDRAGTGLDRYGYTF
>TRBV29-1|-|-|TRBJ2-5
TGCAGCGTTGAAGTACAGCTGAACCAAGAGACCCAGTACTTC
CSVEVQLNQETQYF